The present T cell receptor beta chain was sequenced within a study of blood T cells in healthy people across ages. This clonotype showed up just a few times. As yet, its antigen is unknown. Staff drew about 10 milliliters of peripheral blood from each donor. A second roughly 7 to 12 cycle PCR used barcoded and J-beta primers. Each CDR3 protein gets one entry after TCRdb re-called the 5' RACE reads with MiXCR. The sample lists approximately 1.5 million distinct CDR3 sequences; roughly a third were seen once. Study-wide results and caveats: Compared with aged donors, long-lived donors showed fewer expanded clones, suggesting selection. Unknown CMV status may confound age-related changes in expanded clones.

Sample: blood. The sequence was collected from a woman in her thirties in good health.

The CDR3 DNA follows: TGTGCCAGCAGCTTAGCCCCGGGACCCCTCCACTTT. Translation: CASSLAPGPLHF. The gene calls are TRBV7-8 and TRBJ1-6; D is unresolved. Germline V lookup: CDR1 SGHVS, CDR2 FQNEAQ. Trimming cost V 0 bases and J 12 bases, with 6 bases left between them. The CDR3 is made up of 12 amino acids.